This entry concerns a single T cell receptor beta chain. What this receptor recognizes is not known. The record has no base qualities; no much larger clone is one base away. This sample stems from a study of CD8 T cells in ankylosing spondylitis listed by TCRdb under 2017. With respect to the entire study: T cell receptor beta repertoires were profiled in healthy donors and ankylosing spondylitis patients so that disease-linked TCR variants could be found. Peripheral blood was sampled, and synovial fluid was additionally collected from ankylosing spondylitis patients. The full study cohort was made up of about 25 ankylosing spondylitis patients and about a hundred healthy donors.

CDR1 and CDR2, per the germline V gene, are SGHAT and FQNNGV. Trimming removed 1 base from V and 4 bases from J, leaving 28 bases between the germline ends. The CDR3, cysteine through phenylalanine, is 20 amino acids long. Just CDR3 DNA is preserved here, 60 bases in frame from base 1. Sequencing instrument: Illumina HiSeq 2500. Quantitative 5'-RACE with molecular barcodes was the method used to prepare the TCR beta libraries. The study's processing was this. To identify disease-linked TCR variants, a new computational method was used, one built on a probabilistic model of VDJ rearrangement. TCRdb ran its own pipeline on the public reads, namely fastp trimming at Q25 and MiXCR clone calling, and kept in-frame beta chains. When rows share a CDR3 protein, they turn into one entry using the most common DNA and genes. The V and J calls shown here were made by TCRdb, not taken from the authors' results. The sample table records approximately 300,000 distinct CDR3 sequences; 6.5% to 10% of these occur just once. Of the sample, about 15% is held by the ten largest clones.

General findings and caveats noted by the study authors: Some motif variants had previously been reported in the synovial fluid and blood of reactive arthritis patients, which suggests shared mechanisms of disease initiation. Significant enrichment of the disease-linked clones was reported in matched synovial fluid samples from ankylosing spondylitis patients. A CD8+ phenotype was shown by the disease-linked clones, which were found at relatively low frequencies in peripheral blood. Blood from ankylosing spondylitis patients appeared to be characterized by a TCR beta motif composed of 7 to 9 highly homologous amino acid variants.

The receptor was derived from a male donor with ankylosing spondylitis. Recombination joined TRBV11-2 with TRBJ1-1; TRBD1 is possibly the D segment (5 matching bases). Sample: blood, either unsorted or a sorted T cell fraction (not recorded which). The CDR3 loop reads CASSLGLRGEGRWAGTEAFF. The nucleotides are TGTGCCAGCAGCTTAGGCCTAAGGGGCGAAGGTCGGTGGGCGGGCACTGAAGCTTTCTTT. Joined to the reference TRBV11-2 and TRBJ1-1 proteins, this CDR3 gives the full variable domain: EAGVAQSPRYKIIEKRQSVAFWCNPISGHATLYWYQQILGQGPKLLIQFQNNGVVDDSQLPKDRFSAERLKGVDSTLKIQPAKLEDSAVYLCASSLGLRGEGRWAGTEAFFGQGTRLTVV.